The 3 T cell receptor beta chains reported below all come from one sample, sequenced in a study of OX40 agonist ivuxolimab in advanced cancers. Data came from immunoSEQ multiplex PCR; TCRdb stores just in-frame clones and leaves some out. Of about 50,000 clones listed, roughly 84% are singletons. The material was CD4+ or CD8+ T cells sorted from blood, obtained in a trial of the OX40 agonist ivuxolimab. Receptor source: an adult with an advanced solid tumor such as melanoma, head and neck, liver or kidney cancer.

The rearrangement links TRBV19 to TRBJ1-2, with no clear D. V lost 4 bases, J lost 8 bases, and 11 bases lay in between. CDR3 size: 12 residues. CDR1 is LNHDA and CDR2 is SQIVND in the germline V gene (reference sequence). CDR3 protein: CASSTLGRGYTF. The CDR3 DNA reads as TGTGCCAGTAGTACCCTCGGACGAGGCTACACCTTC.

The rearrangement links TRBV19 to TRBJ2-1, with TRBD1 identical over 9 bases. The CDR3 has 17 amino acids. With V trimmed by 1 base and J by 3 bases, 7 bases remained unmatched. Germline CDR1 and CDR2: LNHDA and SQIVND (reference sequence). The CDR3 bases are TGTGCCAGTAGTATAGTCCAGACAGGGGGTCTCTACAATGAGCAGTTCTTC. Its protein product is CASSIVQTGGLYNEQFF.

The chain has TRBV6-1 and TRBJ2-5; the match to TRBD1 covers 9 bases. From germline, CDR1 is MNHNS and CDR2 SASEGT. The J segment lost 2 bases and the V segment lost 3 bases, leaving 7 bases of the junction unmatched. The CDR3 covers 16 residues. CDR3 nucleotides: TGTGCCAGCAGTGAGGATGGGACAGGGCGGCAAGAGACCCAGTACTTC. Translated: CASSEDGTGRQETQYF.